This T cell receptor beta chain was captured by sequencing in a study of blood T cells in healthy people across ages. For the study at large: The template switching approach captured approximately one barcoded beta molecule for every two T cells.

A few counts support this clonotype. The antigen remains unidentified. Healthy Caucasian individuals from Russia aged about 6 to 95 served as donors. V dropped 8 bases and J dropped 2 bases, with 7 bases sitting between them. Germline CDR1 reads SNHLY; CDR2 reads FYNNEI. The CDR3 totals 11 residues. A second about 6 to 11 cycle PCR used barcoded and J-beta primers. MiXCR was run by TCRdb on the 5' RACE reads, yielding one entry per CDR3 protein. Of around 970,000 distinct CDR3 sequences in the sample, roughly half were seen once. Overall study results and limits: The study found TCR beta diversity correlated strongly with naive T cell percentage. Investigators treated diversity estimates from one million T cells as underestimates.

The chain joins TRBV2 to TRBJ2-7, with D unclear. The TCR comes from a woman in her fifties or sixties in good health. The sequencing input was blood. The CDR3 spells CASLETYEQYF. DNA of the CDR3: TGTGCCAGCCTAGAAACCTACGAGCAGTACTTC.